This T cell receptor (beta chain) was sequenced for a study of T cell clones after liver transplantation. Study-wide background: Immunosuppression withdrawal was tried within 2 years after liver transplantation in this trial.

Broader study findings: Small, mixed patient groups and varying post-transplant times limit these conclusions.

Libraries were prepared by immunoSEQ multiplex PCR; TCRdb keeps only in-frame clonotypes and omits some of them. The profile shows about 25,000 clones, around three quarters of them singletons. Details on this clone: Its cognate antigen is unknown.

The sequence was collected from a human donor who received a liver transplant. The sequencing here drew on CD4+ T cells from blood, taken before liver transplant.

The CDR3 loop is CASSLDPRGGGETGELFF. CDR3 coding DNA: TGTGCCAGCAGCTTAGATCCCCGGGGGGGAGGGGAAACCGGGGAGCTGTTTTTT. The chain has TRBV7-8 and TRBJ2-2, with 8 bases that match TRBD2. Germline CDR1 is SGHVS and CDR2 is FQNEAQ. Trimming cost V 1 base and J 5 bases; bases outside gene matches: 12. The CDR3 is 18 amino acids.